Listed below are T cell receptor beta chains from one sample, sequenced in a study of spatial heterogeneity in lung cancer. One entry per CDR3 protein results from TCRdb running MiXCR on the 5' RACE reads. This sample has fewer than 7,000 distinct CDR3 sequences, with 7.5% to 9% found just once. Sequencing used normal lung tissue next to the tumor, obtained at surgery. All receptors derive from a female donor with early-stage non-small cell lung cancer. Each CDR3 is given with its conserved first and last residue. A D gene is named only where the DNA matches it firmly. Clone size is shown for a subset of rows, as once, few, many or a class of expanded clone.

d_gene: .; v_gene: TRBV27; abundance: .; j_gene: TRBJ2-7; CDR3aa: CASSGGQQYEQYF; CDR3nt: TGTGCCAGCAGTGGAGGACAGCAATACGAGCAGTACTTC
d_gene: .; v_gene: TRBV6-2/TRBV6-3; abundance: .; j_gene: TRBJ2-7; CDR3aa: CASSPDSAYEQYF; CDR3nt: TGTGCCAGCAGCCCGGACAGCGCCTACGAGCAGTACTTC
d_gene: .; v_gene: TRBV19; abundance: .; j_gene: TRBJ2-4; CDR3aa: CASTTTGGGENIQYF; CDR3nt: TGTGCCAGTACCACAACGGGGGGCGGAGAAAACATTCAGTACTTC
d_gene: .; v_gene: TRBV2; abundance: medium-sized; j_gene: TRBJ2-2; CDR3aa: CASGSPGVTNTGELFF; CDR3nt: TGTGCCAGCGGATCCCCAGGGGTTACGAACACCGGGGAGCTGTTTTTT
d_gene: TRBD1; v_gene: TRBV3-1; abundance: .; j_gene: TRBJ1-2; CDR3aa: CASSQEQGQVNYSYTF; CDR3nt: TGTGCCAGCAGCCAAGAGCAGGGACAGGTCAACTATAGCTACACCTTC
d_gene: .; v_gene: TRBV6-5; abundance: medium-sized; j_gene: TRBJ1-6; CDR3aa: CASSQRQRNSPLHF; CDR3nt: TGTGCCAGCAGTCAACGACAGAGAAATTCACCCCTCCACTTT
d_gene: TRBD2; v_gene: TRBV5-5; abundance: many; j_gene: TRBJ2-1; CDR3aa: CASSSPGGSNNEQFF; CDR3nt: TGTGCCAGCAGCTCTCCGGGAGGGTCCAACAATGAGCAGTTCTTC
d_gene: TRBD1; v_gene: TRBV6-6; abundance: medium-sized; j_gene: TRBJ1-2; CDR3aa: CASSPGTGRGYTF; CDR3nt: TGTGCCAGCAGTCCCGGGACAGGCCGCGGCTACACCTTC
d_gene: TRBD1; v_gene: TRBV5-1; abundance: few; j_gene: TRBJ2-7; CDR3aa: CASRVGTGANEQYF; CDR3nt: TGCGCCAGCCGTGTCGGGACAGGGGCCAACGAGCAGTACTTC
d_gene: .; v_gene: TRBV9; abundance: many; j_gene: TRBJ2-2; CDR3aa: CASSVDGAGELFF; CDR3nt: TGTGCCAGCAGCGTAGACGGCGCCGGGGAGCTGTTTTTT
d_gene: TRBD2; v_gene: TRBV20-1; abundance: few; j_gene: TRBJ2-5; CDR3aa: CSARLGGGVQETQYF; CDR3nt: TGCAGTGCTAGGCTCGGCGGGGGGGTACAAGAGACCCAGTACTTC
d_gene: .; v_gene: TRBV12-3/TRBV12-4; abundance: .; j_gene: TRBJ1-4; CDR3aa: CASSLRQTNEKLFF; CDR3nt: TGTGCCAGCAGTTTGCGACAGACTAATGAAAAACTGTTTTTT
d_gene: .; v_gene: TRBV9; abundance: medium-sized; j_gene: TRBJ1-2; CDR3aa: CASSVVQDGAYGYTF; CDR3nt: TGTGCCAGCAGCGTAGTTCAGGATGGGGCCTATGGCTACACCTTC
d_gene: TRBD2; v_gene: TRBV7-2; abundance: medium-sized; j_gene: TRBJ2-5; CDR3aa: CASSPGGPRETQYF; CDR3nt: TGTGCCAGCAGCCCGGGGGGGCCGAGAGAGACCCAGTACTTC
d_gene: TRBD2; v_gene: TRBV11-2; abundance: medium-sized; j_gene: TRBJ2-3; CDR3aa: CASSLGLAGRDTQYF; CDR3nt: TGTGCCAGCAGCCTGGGACTAGCGGGGAGGGATACGCAGTATTTT
d_gene: TRBD1; v_gene: TRBV11-1; abundance: medium-sized; j_gene: TRBJ1-1; CDR3aa: CASSWGQGNTEAFF; CDR3nt: TGTGCCAGCAGCTGGGGACAGGGTAACACTGAAGCTTTCTTT